These 6 T cell receptor beta chains share one sample of origin, sequenced in a study of beta chain features in type 1 diabetes. The sequenced template was cDNA made from the entire isolated RNA. Libraries were prepared by immunoSEQ multiplex PCR; TCRdb keeps only in-frame clonotypes and omits some of them. The sample lists approximately 150,000 clones, more than 9% occurring once. What was sequenced was naive CD4+ T cells from blood. The receptors were sampled from a man younger than 35 in good health.

This clone was seen a few times. J is TRBJ2-5 and V is TRBV7-9; D remains ambiguous. The end of the DNA is better explained by TRBJ2-7, so the J call may be wrong. The CDR3 has 14 amino acids. Per the germline V gene, CDR1 is SEHNR and CDR2 is FQNEAQ (reference sequence). CDR3: CASSLPFSSYEQYF. The CDR3 region has the DNA TGTGCCAGCAGCTTACCTTTTAGCTCCTACGAGCAGTACTTC.

V usage is TRBV5-1 and J usage is TRBJ2-1; 9 bases map to TRBD1. The CDR3 extends over 11 amino acids. The V and J ends lost 4 bases and 14 bases, in that order; junction bases with no gene match: 4. Per the germline V gene, CDR1 is SGHRS and CDR2 is YFSETQ. The CDR3 region is CASSPGQGEFF. CDR3 sequence (DNA): TGCGCCAGCAGCCCGGGACAGGGAGAGTTCTTC.

This clone was observed a handful of times. This sequence joins TRBV19 and TRBJ2-7; 9 bases agree with TRBD2. The CDR3 is 14 amino acids. CDR1 and CDR2 from the germline V gene are LNHDA and SQIVND (reference sequence). Trimming at V came to 5 bases and at J to 5 bases, leaving 7 bases not matched to a gene. This chain's CDR3 is CASSGASGVHEQYF. The CDR3 bases are TGTGCCAGTAGTGGGGCTAGCGGGGTTCACGAGCAGTACTTC.

This clone was counted at least ten times. In the same sample, other DNA sequences code for this CDR3. The chain recombines TRBV30 with TRBJ1-5; D is possibly TRBD1 (5 bases). Germline loops: CDR1 GTSNPN, CDR2 SVGIG (reference sequence). The CDR3 length is 13 residues. The V end was cut by 3 bases, the J end by 3 bases, with 9 bases between. Written as DNA, the CDR3 is TGTGCCTGGAGCGGAGGGGACAATCAGCCCCAGCATTTT. This translates into CAWSGGDNQPQHF.

A remark on this clone: The DNA is left out, because the CDR3 cannot be placed on it with certainty; the CDR3 is given as TCRdb lists it. The chain combines TRBV23-1 with TRBJ2-2; the table gives TRBD1 as D, unverified against the DNA. Being an ORF, TRBV23-1 has a function that is uncertain. The CDR3 totals 15 residues, both ends included. CDR3 amino acids: CASTGDRNPPGSCFF.

This clone was seen a handful of times. The chain recombines TRBV7-8 with TRBJ2-5; D ambiguous. The CDR3 is 11 residues long. Germline assignment: CDR1 SGHVS and CDR2 FQNEAQ. V lost 5 bases, J lost 5 bases, and 6 bases lay in between. CDR3 coding DNA: TGTGCCAGCAGCGCCGGGGAGACCCAGTACTTC. This codes for CASSAGETQYF. Using reference TRBV7-8 and TRBJ2-5 for the parts outside the CDR3, the full variable domain is GAGVSQSPRYKVAKRGQDVALRCDPISGHVSLFWYQQALGQGPEFLTYFQNEAQLDKSGLPSDRFFAERPEGSVSTLKIQRTQQEDSAVYLCASSAGETQYFGPGTRLLVL.